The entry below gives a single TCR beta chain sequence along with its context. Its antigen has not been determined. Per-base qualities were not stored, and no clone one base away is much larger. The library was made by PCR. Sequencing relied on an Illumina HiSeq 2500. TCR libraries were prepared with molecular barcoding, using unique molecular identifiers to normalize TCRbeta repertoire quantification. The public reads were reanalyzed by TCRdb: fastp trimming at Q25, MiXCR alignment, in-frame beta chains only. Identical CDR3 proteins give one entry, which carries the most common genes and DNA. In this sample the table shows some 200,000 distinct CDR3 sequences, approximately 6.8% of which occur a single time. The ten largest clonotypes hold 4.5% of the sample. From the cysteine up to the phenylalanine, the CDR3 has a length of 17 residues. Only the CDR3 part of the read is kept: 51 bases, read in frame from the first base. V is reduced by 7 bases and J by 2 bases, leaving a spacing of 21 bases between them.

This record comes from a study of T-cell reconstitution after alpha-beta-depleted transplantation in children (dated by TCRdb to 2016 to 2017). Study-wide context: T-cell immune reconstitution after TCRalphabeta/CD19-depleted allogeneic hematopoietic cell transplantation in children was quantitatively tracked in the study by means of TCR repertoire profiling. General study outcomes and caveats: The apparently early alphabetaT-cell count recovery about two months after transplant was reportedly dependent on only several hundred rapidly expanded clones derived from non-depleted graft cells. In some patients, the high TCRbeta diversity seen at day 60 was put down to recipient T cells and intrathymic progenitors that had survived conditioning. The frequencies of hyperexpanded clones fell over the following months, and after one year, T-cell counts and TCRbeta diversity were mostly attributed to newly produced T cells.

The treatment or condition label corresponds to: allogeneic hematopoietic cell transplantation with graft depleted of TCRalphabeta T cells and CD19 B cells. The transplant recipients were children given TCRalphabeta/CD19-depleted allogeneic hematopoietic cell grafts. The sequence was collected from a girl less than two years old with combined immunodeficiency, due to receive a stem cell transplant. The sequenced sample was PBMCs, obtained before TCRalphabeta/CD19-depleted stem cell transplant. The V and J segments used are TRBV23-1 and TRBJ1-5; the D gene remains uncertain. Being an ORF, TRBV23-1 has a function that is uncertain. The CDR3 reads CASTSRVWNLGNQPQHF. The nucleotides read TGCGCCAGCACCTCAAGGGTTTGGAATCTCGGCAATCAGCCCCAGCATTTT.